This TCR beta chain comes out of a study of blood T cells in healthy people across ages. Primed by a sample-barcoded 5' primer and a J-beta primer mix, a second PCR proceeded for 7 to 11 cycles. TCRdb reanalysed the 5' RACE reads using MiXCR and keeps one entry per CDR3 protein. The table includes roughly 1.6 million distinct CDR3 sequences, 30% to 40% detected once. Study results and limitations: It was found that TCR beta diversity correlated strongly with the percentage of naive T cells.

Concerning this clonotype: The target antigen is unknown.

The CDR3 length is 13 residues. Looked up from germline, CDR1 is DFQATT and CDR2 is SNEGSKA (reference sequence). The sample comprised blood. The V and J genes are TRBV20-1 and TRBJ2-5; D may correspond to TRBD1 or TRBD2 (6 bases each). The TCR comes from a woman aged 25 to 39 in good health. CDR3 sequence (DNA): TGCAGGGTTACGTGGGGGGCGGGTCGGGAGCAGTACTTC. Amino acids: CRVTWGAGREQYF.